The clone carrying this T cell receptor beta chain was detected ten times or more. What it binds is not known. This entry comes from a study of identical twins. Notes on the study in general: Invariant MAIT and iNKT cells may have partly biased zero-insertion analyses. Without tracking the same donors, conclusions rested on cross-sectional statistical analysis. Alpha sequences out of frame and shared by twins had excess low generation probability.

TCRdb recomputed calls from the 5' RACE reads with MiXCR, one row per CDR3 protein. The table records about 260,000 distinct CDR3 sequences, roughly 7% of them present only once. This sample also appeared in a second study, on yellow fever vaccine responses in identical twins.

The source is a woman between 18 and 29 years old in good health. The source material was memory (CD45RO+) T cells sorted from blood.

CDR3 residues: CSTDREGFGYTF. CDR3 sequence (DNA): TGCAGTACCGACAGGGAGGGGTTTGGCTACACCTTC. The rearrangement uses TRBV20-1 and TRBJ1-2, with TRBD1 identical over 7 bases. The germline V gene has CDR1 DFQATT and CDR2 SNEGSKA (reference sequence). The CDR3 sequence is 12 residues long. V trimming: 8 bases; J trimming: 7 bases; junction bases outside the gene matches: 10.